The T cell receptor beta chain under discussion was sequenced for a study of CD8+CD57+ T cells in acquired aplastic anemia. Study in general: Sorted CD4+ and CD8+ cells yielded DNA averaging roughly 3.3 ug. Study-level results: Significance was not reached for CD8+ Simpson's diversity between patients and controls.

Genomic DNA served as template for TCR beta VDJ and CDR3 profiling. One entry per CDR3 protein, called by TCRdb with MiXCR from the reads. Of fewer than 200,000 distinct CDR3 sequences listed, 55% to 80% are singletons. In germline, CDR1 is SGHVS, CDR2 FNYEAQ. This CDR3 has 14 amino acids. With 8 bases removed from V and 5 bases from J, the gap between germline ends came to 18 bases. In regard to this clonotype: Its matching antigen is unknown.

V usage is TRBV7-6 and J usage is TRBJ2-5; tentatively, D is TRBD2 (7 bases). The source of this sequence is a human donor in good health. The sequencing input was sorted CD4+, CD8+, or CD8+CD57+ T cells (not recorded which) from PBMCs. CDR3 bases: TGTGCCAGCGGAGGGAGGGGGGGGAAGGAGACCCAGTACTTC. It is translated as CASGGRGGKETQYF.